The sequence of this TCR beta chain was determined in a study of glioma-infiltrating T cells. With respect to this clonotype: The target antigen is unknown. A much larger clone differs from this one at a single base, so this may be a read error.

General study points: Tissue-blood divergence was below expectation in non-neoplastic patients, above in gliomas. Tissue and blood shared very few CDR3 sequences.

Deletions cut 6 bases from V and 4 bases from J, with 18 bases between. The CDR3 spans 15 residues. From germline, CDR1 is LNHDA and CDR2 SQIVND (reference sequence). Using RNA template, CDR3s of TCR alpha and beta were amplified with iRepertoire arm-PCR. Tissue mRNA or PBMC total RNA, 100-400 ng, went into one-step reverse transcription and amplification. One entry per CDR3 protein, called by TCRdb with MiXCR from the multiplex PCR reads. The data contain roughly 120,000 distinct CDR3 sequences, roughly 23% of them singletons. This clonotype was obtained from a human donor with low-grade glioma or glioblastoma, undergoing nonglioma brain surgery, or in good health (not recorded which). Material: glioma tissue, nonneoplastic brain tissue, or PBMCs (not recorded which). The chain couples TRBV19 to TRBJ1-1; D might be TRBD1 (5 bases). In DNA, the CDR3 is TGTGCCAGTAGCCGACCAGGGACGGCCAGCACTGAAGCTTTCTTT. Amino acids: CASSRPGTASTEAFF.